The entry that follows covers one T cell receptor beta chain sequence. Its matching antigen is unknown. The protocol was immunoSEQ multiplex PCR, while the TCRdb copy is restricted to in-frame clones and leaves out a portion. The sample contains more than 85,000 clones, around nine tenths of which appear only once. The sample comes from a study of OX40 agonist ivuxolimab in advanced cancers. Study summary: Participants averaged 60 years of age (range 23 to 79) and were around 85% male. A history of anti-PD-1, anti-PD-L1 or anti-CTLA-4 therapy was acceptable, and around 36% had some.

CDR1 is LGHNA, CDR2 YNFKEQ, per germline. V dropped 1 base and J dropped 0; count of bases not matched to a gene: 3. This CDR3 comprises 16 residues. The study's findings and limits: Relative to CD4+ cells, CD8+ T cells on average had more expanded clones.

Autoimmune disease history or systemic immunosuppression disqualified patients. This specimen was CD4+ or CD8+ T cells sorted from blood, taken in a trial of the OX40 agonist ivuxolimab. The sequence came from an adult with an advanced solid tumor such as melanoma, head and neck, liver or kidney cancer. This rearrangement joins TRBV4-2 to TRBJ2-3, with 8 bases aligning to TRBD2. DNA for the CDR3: TGTGCCAGCAGCCAAGGAGTAGCGGGGAGCACAGATACGCAGTATTTT. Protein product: CASSQGVAGSTDTQYF.